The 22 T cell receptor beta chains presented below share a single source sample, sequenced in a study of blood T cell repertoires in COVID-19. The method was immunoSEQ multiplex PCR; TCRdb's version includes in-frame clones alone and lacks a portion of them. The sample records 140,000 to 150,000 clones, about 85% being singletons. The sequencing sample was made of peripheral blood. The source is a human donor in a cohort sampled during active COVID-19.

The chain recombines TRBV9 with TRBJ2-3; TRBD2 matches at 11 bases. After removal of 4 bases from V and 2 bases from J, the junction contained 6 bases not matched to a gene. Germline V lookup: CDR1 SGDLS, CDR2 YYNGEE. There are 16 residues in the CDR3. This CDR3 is CASSPGTSGYTDTQYF. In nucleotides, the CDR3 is TGTGCCAGCAGCCCTGGGACTAGCGGTTACACAGATACGCAGTATTTT.

For the CDR3, the DNA is TGTGCCAGCAGCTTGGATAGACAAATGAACACTGAAGCTTTCTTT. The encoded protein is CASSLDRQMNTEAFF. This chain connects TRBV5-4 to TRBJ1-1; D not resolved. The CDR3 loop spans 15 amino acids. V was clipped by 0 bases and J by 0 bases, with 9 bases between them. Germline V gene lookup returns CDR1 SGHNT and CDR2 YYREEE (reference sequence).

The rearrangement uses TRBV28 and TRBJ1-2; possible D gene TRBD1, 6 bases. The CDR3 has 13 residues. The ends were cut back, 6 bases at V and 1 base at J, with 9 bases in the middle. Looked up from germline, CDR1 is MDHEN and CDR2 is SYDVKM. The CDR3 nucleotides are TGTGCCAGCAGCAGGACAGATAACTATGGCTACACCTTC. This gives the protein CASSRTDNYGYTF.

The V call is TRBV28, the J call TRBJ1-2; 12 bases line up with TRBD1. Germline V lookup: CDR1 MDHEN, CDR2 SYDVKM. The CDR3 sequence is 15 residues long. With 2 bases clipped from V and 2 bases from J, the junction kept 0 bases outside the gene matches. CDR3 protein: CASSLGTGGNYGYTF. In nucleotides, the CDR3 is TGTGCCAGCAGTTTAGGGACAGGGGGCAACTATGGCTACACCTTC.

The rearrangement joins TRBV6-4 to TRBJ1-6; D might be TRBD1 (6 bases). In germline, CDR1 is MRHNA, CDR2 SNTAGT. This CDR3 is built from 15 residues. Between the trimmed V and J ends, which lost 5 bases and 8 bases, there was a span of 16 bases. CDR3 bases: TGTGCCAGCAGTCCCGGGGCAGGGGTGGATTCACCCCTCCACTTT. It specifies CASSPGAGVDSPLHF.

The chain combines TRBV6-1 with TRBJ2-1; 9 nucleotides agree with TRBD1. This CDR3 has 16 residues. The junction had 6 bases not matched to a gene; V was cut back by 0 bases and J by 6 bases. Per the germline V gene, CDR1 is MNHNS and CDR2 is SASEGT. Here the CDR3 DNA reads TGTGCCAGCAGTGAAGCGGCCGGGACAGGGTCCAATGAGCAGTTCTTC. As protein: CASSEAAGTGSNEQFF.

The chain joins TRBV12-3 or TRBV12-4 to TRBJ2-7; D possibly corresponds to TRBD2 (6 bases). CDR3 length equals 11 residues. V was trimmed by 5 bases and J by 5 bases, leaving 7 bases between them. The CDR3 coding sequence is TGTGCCAGCAGTGGAGGGAACGAGCAGTACTTC. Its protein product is CASSGGNEQYF.

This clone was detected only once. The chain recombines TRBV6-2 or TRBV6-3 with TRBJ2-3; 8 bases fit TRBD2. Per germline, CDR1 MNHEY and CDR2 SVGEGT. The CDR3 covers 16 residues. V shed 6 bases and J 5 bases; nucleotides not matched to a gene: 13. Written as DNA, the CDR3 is TGTGCCAGCAGCCCGGAGCCGGGACGGGGGGGAGATACGCAGTATTTT. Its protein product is CASSPEPGRGGDTQYF.

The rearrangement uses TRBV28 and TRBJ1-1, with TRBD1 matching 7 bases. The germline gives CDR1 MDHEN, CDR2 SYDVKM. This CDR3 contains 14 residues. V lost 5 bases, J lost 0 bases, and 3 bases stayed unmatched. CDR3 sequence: CASSGTALNTEAFF. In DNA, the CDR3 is TGTGCCAGCAGTGGGACAGCTTTGAACACTGAAGCTTTCTTT. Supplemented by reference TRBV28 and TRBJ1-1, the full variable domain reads DVKVTQSSRYLVKRTGEKVFLECVQDMDHENMFWYRQDPGLGLRLIYFSYDVKMKEKGDIPEGYSVSREKKERFSLILESASTNQTSMYLCASSGTALNTEAFFGQGTRLTVV.

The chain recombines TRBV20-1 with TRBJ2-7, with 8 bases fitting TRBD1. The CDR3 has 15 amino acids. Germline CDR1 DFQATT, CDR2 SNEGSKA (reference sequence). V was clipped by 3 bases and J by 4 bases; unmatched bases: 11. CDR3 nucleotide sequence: TGCAGTGCTAGTATGAGGGCAGGGGGCGCGTACGAGCAGTACTTC. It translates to CSASMRAGGAYEQYF.

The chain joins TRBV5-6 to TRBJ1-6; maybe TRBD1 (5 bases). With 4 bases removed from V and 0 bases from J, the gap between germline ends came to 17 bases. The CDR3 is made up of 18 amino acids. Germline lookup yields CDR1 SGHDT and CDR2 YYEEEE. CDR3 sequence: CASSPGPGGYSYNSPLHF. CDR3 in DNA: TGTGCCAGCAGCCCTGGCCCCGGGGGGTACTCCTATAATTCACCCCTCCACTTT.

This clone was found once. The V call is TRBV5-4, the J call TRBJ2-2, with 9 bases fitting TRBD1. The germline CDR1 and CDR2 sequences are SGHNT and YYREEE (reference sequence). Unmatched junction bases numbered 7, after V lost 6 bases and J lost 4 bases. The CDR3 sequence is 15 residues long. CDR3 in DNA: TGTGCCAGCAACACCGGGACAGGGCCCACCGGGGAGCTGTTTTTT. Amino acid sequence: CASNTGTGPTGELFF.

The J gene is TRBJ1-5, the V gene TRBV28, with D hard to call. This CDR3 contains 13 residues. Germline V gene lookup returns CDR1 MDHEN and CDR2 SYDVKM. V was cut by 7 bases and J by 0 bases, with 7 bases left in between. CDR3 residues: CASIGLSNQPQHF. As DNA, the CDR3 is TGTGCCAGCATAGGACTTAGCAATCAGCCCCAGCATTTT.

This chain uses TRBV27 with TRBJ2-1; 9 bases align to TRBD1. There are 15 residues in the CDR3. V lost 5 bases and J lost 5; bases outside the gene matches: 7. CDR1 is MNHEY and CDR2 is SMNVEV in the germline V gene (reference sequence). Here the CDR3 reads CASSRWDRAHNEQFF. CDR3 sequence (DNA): TGTGCCAGCAGTAGATGGGACAGGGCCCACAATGAGCAGTTCTTC.

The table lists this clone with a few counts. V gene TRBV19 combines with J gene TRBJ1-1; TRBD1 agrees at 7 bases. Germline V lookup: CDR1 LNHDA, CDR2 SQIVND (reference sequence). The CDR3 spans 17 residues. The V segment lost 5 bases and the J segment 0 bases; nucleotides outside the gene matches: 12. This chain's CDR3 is CASSVSSWGTVNTEAFF. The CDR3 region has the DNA TGTGCCAGTAGTGTCTCCTCATGGGGGACAGTGAACACTGAAGCTTTCTTT. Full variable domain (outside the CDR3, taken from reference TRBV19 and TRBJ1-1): DGGITQSPKYLFRKEGQNVTLSCEQNLNHDAMYWYRQDPGQGLRLIYYSQIVNDFQKGDIAEGYSVSREKKESFPLTVTSAQKNPTAFYLCASSVSSWGTVNTEAFFGQGTRLTVV.

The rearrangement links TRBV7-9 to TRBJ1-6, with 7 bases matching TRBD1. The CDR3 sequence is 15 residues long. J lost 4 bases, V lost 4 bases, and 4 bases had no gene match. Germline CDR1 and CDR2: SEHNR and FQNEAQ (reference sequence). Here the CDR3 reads CASSSYRGYNSPLHF. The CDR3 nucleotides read TGTGCCAGCAGCTCCTACAGGGGTTATAATTCACCCCTCCACTTT.

The CDR3 DNA sequence: TGTGCCAGCAGCTTAGAGCCAGGCAACTACGAGCAGTACTTC. It codes for CASSLEPGNYEQYF. This chain connects TRBV7-2 to TRBJ2-7, with no clear D. Germline V gene lookup returns CDR1 SGHTA and CDR2 FQGNSA. The CDR3 has 14 amino acids. Trimming took off 1 base at V and 3 bases at J, with 10 bases between the two ends.

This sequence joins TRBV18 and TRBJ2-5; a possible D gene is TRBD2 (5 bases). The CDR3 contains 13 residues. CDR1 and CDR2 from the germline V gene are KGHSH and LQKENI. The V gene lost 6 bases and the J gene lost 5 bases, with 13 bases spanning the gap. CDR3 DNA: TGTGCCAGCTCCCTGGACCGGAGGGAGACCCAGTACTTC. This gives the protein CASSLDRRETQYF. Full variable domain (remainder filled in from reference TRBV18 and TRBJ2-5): NAGVMQNPRHLVRRRGQEARLRCSPMKGHSHVYWYRQLPEEGLKFMVYLQKENIIDESGMPKERFSAEFPKEGPSILRIQQVVRGDSAAYFCASSLDRRETQYFGPGTRLLVL.

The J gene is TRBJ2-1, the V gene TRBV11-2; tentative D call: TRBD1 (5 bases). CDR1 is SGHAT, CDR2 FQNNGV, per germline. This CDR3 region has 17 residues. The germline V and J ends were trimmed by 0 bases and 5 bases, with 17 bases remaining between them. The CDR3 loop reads CASSLDTWGQKDNEQFF. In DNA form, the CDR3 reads TGTGCCAGCAGCTTAGATACCTGGGGCCAGAAAGACAATGAGCAGTTCTTC.

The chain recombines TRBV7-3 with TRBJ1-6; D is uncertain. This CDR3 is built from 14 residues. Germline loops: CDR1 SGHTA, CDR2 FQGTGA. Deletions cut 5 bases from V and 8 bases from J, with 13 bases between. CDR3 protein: CASSLTAGDSPLHF. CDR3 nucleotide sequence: TGTGCCAGCAGCCTCACGGCCGGGGATTCACCCCTCCACTTT.

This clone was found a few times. CDR3 protein: CASSQSVGGTQYF. In DNA, the CDR3 is TGTGCCAGCAGCCAGTCGGTGGGGGGTACGCAGTATTTT. This chain links TRBV3-1 (or the pseudogene TRBV3-2) with TRBJ2-3; D perhaps matches TRBD2 (6 bases). The germline V gene has CDR1 LGHDT and CDR2 YNNKEL (reference sequence). V lost 3 bases, J lost 8 bases, and 12 bases lay in between. The CDR3 is made up of 13 amino acids.

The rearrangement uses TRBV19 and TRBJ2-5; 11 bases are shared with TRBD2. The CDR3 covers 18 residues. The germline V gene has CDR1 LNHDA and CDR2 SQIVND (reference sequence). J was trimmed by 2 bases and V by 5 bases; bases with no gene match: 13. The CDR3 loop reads CASSSRLAGFRSQETQYF. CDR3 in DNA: TGTGCCAGTAGTTCCCGACTAGCGGGGTTTCGTTCTCAAGAGACCCAGTACTTC.